Given below is one T cell receptor beta chain in context. The CDR3 contains 14 residues. V dropped 5 bases and J dropped 3; count of bases not matched to a gene: 6. Germline V CDR1 and CDR2: SGHVS, FQNEAQ. The data derive from a study of T cell changes during pregnancy in multiple sclerosis. Measured with immunoSEQ multiplex PCR; TCRdb has only the in-frame clones, and not every one. The sample consists of around 34,000 clones, 94% of them appearing once. The sequence came from a female donor with multiple sclerosis, enrolled in a pregnancy study. The V and J genes are TRBV7-8 and TRBJ2-5; TRBD2 matches 7 bases. Sequenced here: CD4+ T cells from peripheral blood mononuclear cells, sampled in the second trimester of pregnancy. CDR3 DNA sequence: TGTGCCAGCAGCCCGGGACTATCGAAAGAGACCCAGTACTTC. Protein: CASSPGLSKETQYF.